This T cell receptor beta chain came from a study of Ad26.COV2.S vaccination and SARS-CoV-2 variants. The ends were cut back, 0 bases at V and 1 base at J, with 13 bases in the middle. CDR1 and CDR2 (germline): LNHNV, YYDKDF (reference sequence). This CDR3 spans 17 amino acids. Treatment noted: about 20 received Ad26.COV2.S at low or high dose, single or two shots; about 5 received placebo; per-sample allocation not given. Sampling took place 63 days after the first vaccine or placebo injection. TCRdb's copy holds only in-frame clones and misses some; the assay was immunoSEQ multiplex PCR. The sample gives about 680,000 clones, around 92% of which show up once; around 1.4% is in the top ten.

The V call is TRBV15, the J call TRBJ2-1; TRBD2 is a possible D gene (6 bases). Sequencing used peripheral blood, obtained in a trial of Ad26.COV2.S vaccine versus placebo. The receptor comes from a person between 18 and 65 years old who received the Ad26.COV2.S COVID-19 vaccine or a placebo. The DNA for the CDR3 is TGTGCCACCAGCAGAGACCCCGGGAGAGGGTCCTACAATGAGCAGTTCTTC. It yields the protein CATSRDPGRGSYNEQFF.